The 5 T cell receptor beta chains presented below share a single source sample, sequenced in a study of blood T cells in healthy people across ages (dated by TCRdb to the mid-2010s). Libraries were made using 5' RACE. The sample was run on an Illumina HiSeq 2500. A second 7 to 11 cycle PCR used a sample-barcoded 5' primer and a J-beta primer mix. TCRdb applied fastp at Q25 and MiXCR to the public reads, then kept only in-frame beta chains. Records with the same CDR3 protein are collapsed into one entry carrying the most frequent genes and DNA. The sample yields 1 million to 1.2 million distinct CDR3 sequences; about two fifths were counted once. The top ten hold about an eighth of the sample. The material sequenced was blood. These TCRs come from a young man in good health.

This clonotype turned up a few times. The rearrangement uses TRBV6-5 and TRBJ2-2; TRBD1 might be the D (6 bases). The germline V gene has CDR1 MNHEY and CDR2 SVGAGI. This CDR3 region has 14 residues. V lost 7 bases to trimming and J lost 7 bases, with 16 bases between them. The CDR3 is CASIRTAFSGELFF. The CDR3 DNA reads as TGTGCCAGCATAAGGACAGCTTTTAGCGGGGAGCTGTTTTTT.

About this clonotype itself: This may be a read error: a much more frequent sequence differs by one nucleotide. This CDR3 reads CASSFSWTSGKETQYF. The CDR3 DNA is TGTGCCAGCAGTTTCTCCTGGACTAGCGGGAAAGAGACCCAGTACTTC. The chain recombines TRBV12-3 or TRBV12-4 with TRBJ2-5; 12 bases are a match to TRBD2. V gave up 3 bases and J gave up 3 bases; unmatched junction bases: 5. The CDR3 is made up of 16 amino acids.

This clonotype has at least ten counts. The chain joins TRBV4-2 to TRBJ2-7; D unclear. CDR3 length equals 15 residues. From germline, CDR1 is LGHNA and CDR2 YNFKEQ. V lost 0 bases and J 0 bases, leaving 9 bases between the germline ends. The CDR3 loop is CASSQDLTASYEQYF. The CDR3 nucleotides are TGTGCCAGCAGCCAAGATTTAACAGCCTCCTACGAGCAGTACTTC.

The chain is built from TRBV25-1 and TRBJ1-6; 7 bases align to TRBD1. After removal of 7 bases from V and 5 bases from J, the junction contained 8 bases not matched to a gene. The V gene's germline CDR1 is MGHDK and CDR2 SYGVNS. This CDR3 contains 15 residues. The CDR3 DNA reads as TGTGCCAGCATTCATCCGGGACAGAATAATTCACCCCTCCACTTT. Translating gives CASIHPGQNNSPLHF.

This chain links TRBV20-1 with TRBJ2-5; 7 nucleotides align to TRBD1. The length of the CDR3 is 12 residues. Germline V lookup: CDR1 DFQATT, CDR2 SNEGSKA (reference sequence). The trim removed 6 bases at V and 4 bases at J, leaving 5 bases unmatched. This chain's CDR3 is CSAKTGPETQYF. CDR3 nucleotides: TGCAGTGCCAAGACAGGGCCAGAGACCCAGTACTTC.